A single sample is the source of the 14 T cell receptor beta chains below, sequenced in a study of OX40 agonist ivuxolimab in advanced cancers. Only in-frame clones appear in the TCRdb table, and some are missing; sequencing was by immunoSEQ multiplex PCR. The sample lists about 91,000 clones; approximately 80% were seen once. The sample here was CD4+ or CD8+ T cells sorted from blood, taken in a trial of the OX40 agonist ivuxolimab. Receptor source: an adult with an advanced solid tumor such as melanoma, head and neck, liver or kidney cancer.

Remarks on this clone: At the DNA level, this CDR3 is encoded by other sequences in the same sample as well. The rearrangement joins TRBV7-2 to TRBJ1-1; D call uncertain. CDR1 is SGHTA and CDR2 is FQGNSA in the germline V gene. V was shortened by 1 base and J by 3 bases, with 6 bases between the two germline ends. The CDR3 is 13 amino acids. As DNA, the CDR3 is TGTGCCAGCAGCTTAGGCAGTGACACTGAAGCTTTCTTT. Protein product: CASSLGSDTEAFF.

The V call is TRBV10-1, the J call TRBJ2-5; 10 bases line up with TRBD1. Per germline, CDR1 WNHNN and CDR2 SYGVQD (reference sequence). The CDR3 is 17 amino acids. After removal of 4 bases from V and 4 bases from J, the junction contained 12 bases not matched to a gene. The CDR3 reads CASSVGPGTGERETQYF. The DNA of the CDR3 is TGCGCCAGCAGTGTGGGTCCGGGGACAGGGGAGAGAGAGACCCAGTACTTC.

The chain has TRBV6-5 and TRBJ2-4; 7 bases are a match to TRBD1. V was clipped by 4 bases and J by 0 bases; unmatched bases: 6. This CDR3 contains 16 residues. Germline values: CDR1 MNHEY, CDR2 SVGAGI. CDR3 coding DNA: TGTGCCAGCAGTTTGGACAGGCGAATAGCCAAAAACATTCAGTACTTC. Amino acid sequence: CASSLDRRIAKNIQYF.

This chain's CDR3 is CASGTNTGELFF. DNA of the CDR3: TGTGCCTCCGGGACCAACACCGGGGAGCTGTTTTTT. This chain joins TRBV19 and TRBJ2-2; D may match TRBD1 or TRBD2 (5 bases each). Germline loops: CDR1 LNHDA, CDR2 SQIVND (reference sequence). Trimming stripped 11 bases from V and 2 bases from J, with 9 bases between. This CDR3 spans 12 amino acids.

The V and J genes are TRBV4-2 and TRBJ1-2, with 11 bases fitting TRBD1. V lost 1 base, J lost 4 bases, and 11 bases stayed unmatched. Looked up from germline, CDR1 is LGHNA and CDR2 is YNFKEQ. The CDR3 loop spans 18 amino acids. The CDR3 spells CASSQARGTGTGGYGYTF. The CDR3 nucleotides are TGTGCCAGCAGCCAAGCCCGGGGGACCGGGACAGGGGGCTATGGCTACACCTTC.

The CDR3 spells CASNRGGNNQPQHF. The CDR3, as DNA: TGTGCCAGCAACCGGGGAGGGAACAATCAGCCCCAGCATTTT. The V gene is TRBV18, the J gene TRBJ1-5; D not certain. CDR1 and CDR2 from the germline V gene are KGHSH and LQKENI. V was pared by 8 bases and J by 3 bases, with 14 bases between. This CDR3 has 14 amino acids.

The chain recombines TRBV7-8 with TRBJ2-7; D is unclear. CDR3 size: 12 residues. Germline V gene lookup returns CDR1 SGHVS and CDR2 FQNEAQ. Trimming removed 5 bases at V and 4 bases at J, with 9 bases between. The CDR3 DNA reads as TGTGCCAGCAGCCCTAGTATTTACGAGCAGTACTTC. Encoded protein: CASSPSIYEQYF.

This clone was picked up one time. The chain combines TRBV5-1 with TRBJ2-1; tentative D call: TRBD1 (6 bases). This CDR3 has 14 residues. V was clipped by 6 bases and J by 7 bases, with 17 bases between them. Germline V lookup: CDR1 SGHRS, CDR2 YFSETQ. The CDR3 is CASNLAGEGNEQFF. CDR3 DNA sequence: TGCGCCAGCAATCTGGCAGGGGAAGGAAATGAGCAGTTCTTC. Full variable domain (rest looked up from reference TRBV5-1 and TRBJ2-1): KAGVTQTPRYLIKTRGQQVTLSCSPISGHRSVSWYQQTPGQGLQFLFEYFSETQRNKGNFPGRFSGRQFSNSRSEMNVSTLELGDSALYLCASNLAGEGNEQFFGPGTRLTVL.

The rearrangement links TRBV9 to TRBJ1-6; possibly TRBD1 for D (6 bases). The V end was cut by 4 bases, the J end by 6 bases, with 17 bases between. CDR1 is SGDLS and CDR2 is YYNGEE in the germline V gene. The CDR3 is 16 amino acids. The CDR3 loop reads CASSHGQPGGNSPLHF. In nucleotides, the CDR3 is TGTGCCAGCAGCCACGGACAGCCCGGAGGTAATTCACCCCTCCACTTT.

The chain has TRBV7-8 and TRBJ1-4; a weak D match, TRBD1 (6 bases). The germline V and J ends were trimmed by 0 bases and 0 bases, with 14 bases remaining between them. The CDR3 runs 18 residues. CDR1 and CDR2 from the germline V gene are SGHVS and FQNEAQ. Written as DNA, the CDR3 is TGTGCCAGCAGCTTAGCATTGACAGGATCCGCAACTAATGAAAAACTGTTTTTT. This codes for CASSLALTGSATNEKLFF.

V gene TRBV7-9 combines with J gene TRBJ2-7; perhaps D is TRBD1 or TRBD2 (6 bases each). CDR3 length: 13 residues. V gave up 7 bases and J gave up 7 bases, with 17 bases separating them. Germline CDR1 SEHNR, CDR2 FQNEAQ (reference sequence). The CDR3 DNA follows: TGTGCCAGCACCCCCGGGGGCGGTACGGAGCAGTACTTC. Protein sequence: CASTPGGGTEQYF.

The rearrangement links TRBV7-2 to TRBJ1-2; 8 nucleotides line up with TRBD1. Germline CDR1 and CDR2: SGHTA and FQGNSA. Unmatched junction bases numbered 9, after V lost 5 bases and J lost 4 bases. The CDR3 contains 15 residues. DNA of the CDR3: TGTGCCAGCAGCCTACAGGGGGGCCTTGTCTATGGCTACACCTTC. Translating it yields CASSLQGGLVYGYTF. Using reference TRBV7-2 and TRBJ1-2 for the parts outside the CDR3, the full variable domain is GAGVSQSPSNKVTEKGKDVELRCDPISGHTALYWYRQSLGQGLEFLIYFQGNSAPDKSGLPSDRFSAERTGGSVSTLTIQRTQQEDSAVYLCASSLQGGLVYGYTFGSGTRLTVV.

The chain carries TRBV6-1 and TRBJ2-3; D may be TRBD2 (5 bases). From germline, CDR1 is MNHNS and CDR2 SASEGT. Trimming took 6 bases from V and 4 from J, leaving 5 bases between them. The CDR3 covers 11 residues. The CDR3 region has the DNA TGTGCCAGCAGGGGAGCAGATACGCAGTATTTT. It codes for CASRGADTQYF.

This clone was detected once. The CDR3, as DNA: TGCGCCAGCAGCTTTGGTGGAAGCGGCTACACCTTC. Residues: CASSFGGSGYTF. The chain links TRBV5-1 to TRBJ1-2, with unresolved D. Germline V gene data show CDR1 as SGHRS and CDR2 as YFSETQ. Trimming took off 2 bases at V and 8 bases at J, with 10 bases between the two ends. This CDR3 is 12 amino acids long.